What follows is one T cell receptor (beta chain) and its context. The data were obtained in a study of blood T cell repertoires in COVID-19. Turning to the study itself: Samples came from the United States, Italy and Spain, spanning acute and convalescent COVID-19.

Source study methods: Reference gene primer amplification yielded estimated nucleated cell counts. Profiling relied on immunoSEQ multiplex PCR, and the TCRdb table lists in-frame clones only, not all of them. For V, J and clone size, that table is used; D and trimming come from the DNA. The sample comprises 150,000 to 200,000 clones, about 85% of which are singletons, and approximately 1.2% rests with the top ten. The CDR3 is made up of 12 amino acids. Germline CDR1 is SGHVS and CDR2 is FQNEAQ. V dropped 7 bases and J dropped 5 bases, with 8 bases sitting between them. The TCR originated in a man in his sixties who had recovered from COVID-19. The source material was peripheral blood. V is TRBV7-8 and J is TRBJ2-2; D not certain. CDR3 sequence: CASNIVTGELFF. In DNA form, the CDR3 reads TGTGCCAGCAACATCGTAACCGGGGAGCTGTTTTTT.